The 3 T cell receptor beta chains given below trace back to one sample, sequenced in a study of cytomegalovirus exposure and HLA in healthy donors (dated by TCRdb to the late 2010s). The method was the immunoSEQ multiplex PCR assay. For the multiplex PCR, a mixture combining 60 forward primers for TCR Vbeta segments and 13 reverse primers for TCR Jbeta segments was used. TCRdb stores this immuneACCESS table with in-frame sequences only. Part of the clones is absent; in the studies checked, under half of the shortfall reflects unresolved V genes, and no reason is known for the rest. Across this sample there are 98,000 or so clones, with roughly 80% seen only once. The top ten clonotypes cover roughly 17% of the sample. Sequencing was performed on PBMCs. Receptors were obtained from a man in his sixties in good health and CMV-seropositive.

The J gene is TRBJ2-3, the V gene TRBV5-4; D is uncertain. CDR1 is SGHNT and CDR2 is YYREEE in the germline V gene (reference sequence). The CDR3 spans 14 residues. Trimming pared 4 bases from V and 2 bases from J, leaving 11 bases between. The CDR3 reads CASSPGRPTDTQYF. CDR3 bases: TGTGCCAGCAGCCCGGGTCGCCCCACAGATACGCAGTATTTT.

The CDR3 nucleotides read TGTGCCTGGAGTGTACTGACAGGGGATTTAGAGACCCAGTACTTC. Protein: CAWSVLTGDLETQYF. The rearrangement joins TRBV30 to TRBJ2-5, with 8 bases fitting TRBD1. The germline V gene has CDR1 GTSNPN and CDR2 SVGIG (reference sequence). The CDR3 is made up of 15 amino acids. The ends lost 0 bases at V and 4 bases at J; junction bases unmatched: 7.

The chain uses TRBV27 and TRBJ2-5, with D possibly TRBD1 on 5 matching bases. CDR1 and CDR2 (germline): MNHEY, SMNVEV (reference sequence). CDR3 length: 16 amino acids. Trimming took 2 bases from V and 4 from J, leaving 17 bases between them. CDR3 residues: CASSLGVGLFPETQYF. The CDR3 nucleotides read TGTGCCAGCAGTTTAGGCGTGGGGCTATTCCCAGAGACCCAGTACTTC.